Sequencing of this T cell receptor beta chain was carried out in a study of cytomegalovirus exposure and HLA in healthy donors. V lost 4 bases to trimming and J lost 0 bases, with 10 bases between them. CDR1 and CDR2 from the germline V gene are MGHRA and YSYEKL. CDR3 length: 15 residues. Primers: 60 Vbeta forward and 13 Jbeta reverse. Generated by immunoSEQ multiplex PCR, the TCRdb table keeps only in-frame clones and is missing some. This table has around 130,000 clones, about 79% appearing once. Those who donated were healthy bone marrow donors. This receptor was taken from a man over 45 in good health and CMV-seronegative. The sequenced material came from PBMCs. This sequence joins TRBV4-1 and TRBJ1-3; D is unresolved. The DNA for the CDR3 is TGCGCCAGCAGCCTAGGACTGAACTCTGGAAACACCATATATTTT. Protein sequence: CASSLGLNSGNTIYF.